This is a list of T cell receptor beta chains from one sample in a study of CD8+ T cells in alopecia areata. Only in-frame clones appear in the TCRdb table, and some are missing; sequencing was by immunoSEQ multiplex PCR. The repertoire holds some 180,000 clones, with roughly half as singletons. Sample: CD8+ T cells sorted from blood, taken around week 54, from a patient treated with tofacitinib. These receptors all come from a human donor with alopecia areata. The CDR3 runs from the conserved cysteine through the conserved F or W. Fields, in order: J gene, V gene, CDR3 protein.

j_call: TRBJ2-7; v_call: TRBV30; cdr3_aa: CAWTRGLSYEQYF
j_call: TRBJ2-5; v_call: TRBV5-6; cdr3_aa: CASSGAEETQYF
j_call: TRBJ1-6; v_call: TRBV6-1; cdr3_aa: CASSAGQGEGSPLHF
j_call: TRBJ1-1; v_call: TRBV5-6; cdr3_aa: CASSLGGGTEAFF
j_call: TRBJ2-6; v_call: TRBV2; cdr3_aa: CASSPPGSEGSGANVLTF
j_call: TRBJ2-5; v_call: TRBV7-2; cdr3_aa: CASSSGTQETQYF
j_call: TRBJ2-2; v_call: TRBV2; cdr3_aa: CASRRLAGDTGELFF
j_call: TRBJ1-1; v_call: TRBV5-4; cdr3_aa: CASTRSGSGTEAFF
j_call: TRBJ2-3; v_call: TRBV27; cdr3_aa: CASSLSLGGPMTDTQYF
j_call: TRBJ2-1; v_call: TRBV7-8; cdr3_aa: CASSFTMAYNEQFF
j_call: TRBJ1-6; v_call: TRBV30; cdr3_aa: CAWEDRASPLHF
j_call: TRBJ1-2; v_call: TRBV7-2; cdr3_aa: CASSPRDRGIYGYTF
j_call: TRBJ2-2; v_call: TRBV7-9; cdr3_aa: CASSLAPISGELFF
j_call: TRBJ2-2; v_call: TRBV6-6; cdr3_aa: CASSRTGMGTGELFF
j_call: TRBJ2-4; v_call: TRBV10-2; cdr3_aa: CASGTGDKEYF
j_call: TRBJ2-1; v_call: TRBV9; cdr3_aa: CASSPSGGGGNEQFF
j_call: TRBJ2-7; v_call: TRBV6-1; cdr3_aa: CASRQVDTSYEQYF
j_call: TRBJ2-6; v_call: TRBV10-3; cdr3_aa: CAIRRDLSGANVLTF
j_call: TRBJ2-7; v_call: TRBV30; cdr3_aa: CAWRYTGGYEQYF
j_call: TRBJ2-1; v_call: TRBV27; cdr3_aa: CASSGQDYNEQFF
j_call: TRBJ1-2; v_call: TRBV5-1; cdr3_aa: CASSLGQGYYGYTF
j_call: TRBJ1-6; v_call: TRBV9; cdr3_aa: CASSGTGGSNSPLHF
j_call: TRBJ2-7; v_call: TRBV10-2; cdr3_aa: CASSESGEKTYEQYF
j_call: TRBJ2-7; v_call: TRBV14; cdr3_aa: CASSQDYPHYEQYF
j_call: TRBJ2-7; v_call: TRBV4-1; cdr3_aa: CASSQGPSYEQYF
j_call: TRBJ1-2; v_call: TRBV30; cdr3_aa: CAWSVQGHYGYTF
j_call: TRBJ2-7; v_call: TRBV5-1; cdr3_aa: CASSPGGLYEQYF
j_call: TRBJ1-1; v_call: TRBV7-6; cdr3_aa: CASERKPLNTEAFF
j_call: TRBJ1-1; v_call: TRBV6-5; cdr3_aa: CASSYSSIGLGTEAFF
j_call: TRBJ2-5; v_call: TRBV5-1; cdr3_aa: CASSFQETQYF
j_call: TRBJ1-2; v_call: TRBV7-9; cdr3_aa: CASSLASSGDGYTF
j_call: TRBJ1-6; v_call: TRBV30; cdr3_aa: CAWSDRGARPLHF
j_call: TRBJ2-3; v_call: TRBV7-3; cdr3_aa: CASSEGPYTDTQYF
j_call: TRBJ1-5; v_call: TRBV6-1; cdr3_aa: CASRTQGGAQPQHF
j_call: TRBJ2-7; v_call: TRBV25-1; cdr3_aa: CASSPSSPYEQYF
j_call: TRBJ1-6; v_call: TRBV23-1; cdr3_aa: CASSQLGSSGDSYNSPLHF
j_call: TRBJ2-2; v_call: TRBV19; cdr3_aa: CASSMGQGRDTGELFF
j_call: TRBJ2-1; v_call: TRBV27; cdr3_aa: CASSFIGTDYNEQFF
j_call: TRBJ2-7; v_call: TRBV11-1; cdr3_aa: CASSLGSYEQYF
j_call: TRBJ2-1; v_call: TRBV5-6; cdr3_aa: CASSLYLSSGAYNEQFF
j_call: TRBJ2-3; v_call: TRBV4-1; cdr3_aa: CASSLRSGGNTDTQYF
j_call: TRBJ2-2; v_call: TRBV7-9; cdr3_aa: CASSSPAGGSGELFF
j_call: TRBJ1-1; v_call: TRBV19; cdr3_aa: CASSISGRTEAFF
j_call: TRBJ1-1; v_call: TRBV5-4; cdr3_aa: CASGQGPNTEAFF
j_call: TRBJ2-2; v_call: TRBV5-1; cdr3_aa: CASSFRLGGGTGELFF
j_call: TRBJ1-2; v_call: TRBV7-9; cdr3_aa: CASSLGQGNYGYTF
j_call: TRBJ2-2; v_call: TRBV7-9; cdr3_aa: CATYEGRELFF
j_call: TRBJ2-7; v_call: TRBV7-9; cdr3_aa: CASSPPGHPREQYF
j_call: TRBJ2-6; v_call: TRBV10-3; cdr3_aa: CAIGAGTPGSGANVLTF
j_call: TRBJ2-2; v_call: TRBV10-3; cdr3_aa: CAISGKGKNTGELFF
j_call: TRBJ1-1; v_call: TRBV10-3; cdr3_aa: CAIRVLNRVDTEAFF
j_call: TRBJ2-5; v_call: TRBV6-5; cdr3_aa: CASSYSARQETQYF
j_call: TRBJ1-4; v_call: TRBV15; cdr3_aa: CATSRDHRTTNEKLFF
j_call: TRBJ2-7; v_call: TRBV2; cdr3_aa: CASSEPPSHEQYF
j_call: TRBJ2-5; v_call: TRBV9; cdr3_aa: CASSPGSGVGETQYF
j_call: TRBJ1-6; v_call: TRBV27; cdr3_aa: CASSSRDPGGSPLHF